This T cell receptor (beta chain) was captured in a study of shared clonotypes between healthy human individuals. Terminally differentiated effector memory CD45RA+ cells were excluded from the naive CD8 cells, which were CD45RO-negative and positively selected for CCR7. CDR1 and CDR2 from the germline V gene are MNHEY and SVGAGI. The CDR3 loop spans 16 amino acids. After removal of 2 bases from V and 10 bases from J, the junction contained 13 bases not matched to a gene. This clone was seen only once. TCRdb's table, derived via immunoSEQ multiplex PCR, lists solely in-frame clones and lacks some. The table has about 2 million clones, 85% to 95% seen once.

This clonotype was obtained from a man between 18 and 35 years old in good health. The material sequenced was naive CD8+ T cells sorted from blood. The chain has TRBV6-5 and TRBJ2-1, with TRBD2 matching over 8 bases. Written as DNA, the CDR3 is TGTGCCAGCAGTTACCCGTTACGGCGGGGGGCCGAAGAGCAGTTCTTC. Encoded protein: CASSYPLRRGAEEQFF.